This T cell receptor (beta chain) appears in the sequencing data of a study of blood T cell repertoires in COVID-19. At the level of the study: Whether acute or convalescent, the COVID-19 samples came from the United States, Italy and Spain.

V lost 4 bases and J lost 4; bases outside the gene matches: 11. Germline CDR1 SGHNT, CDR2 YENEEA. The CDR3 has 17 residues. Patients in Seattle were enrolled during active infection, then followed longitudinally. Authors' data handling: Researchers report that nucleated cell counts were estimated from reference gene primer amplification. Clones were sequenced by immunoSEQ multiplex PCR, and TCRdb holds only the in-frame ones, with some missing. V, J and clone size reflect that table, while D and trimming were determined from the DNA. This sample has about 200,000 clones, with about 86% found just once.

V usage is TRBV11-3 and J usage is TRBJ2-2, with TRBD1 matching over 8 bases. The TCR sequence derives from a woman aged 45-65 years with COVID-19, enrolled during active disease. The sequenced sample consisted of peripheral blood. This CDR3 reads CASSSDRTGRATGELFF. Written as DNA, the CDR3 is TGTGCCAGCAGCTCCGATCGGACAGGGCGGGCCACCGGGGAGCTGTTTTTT.